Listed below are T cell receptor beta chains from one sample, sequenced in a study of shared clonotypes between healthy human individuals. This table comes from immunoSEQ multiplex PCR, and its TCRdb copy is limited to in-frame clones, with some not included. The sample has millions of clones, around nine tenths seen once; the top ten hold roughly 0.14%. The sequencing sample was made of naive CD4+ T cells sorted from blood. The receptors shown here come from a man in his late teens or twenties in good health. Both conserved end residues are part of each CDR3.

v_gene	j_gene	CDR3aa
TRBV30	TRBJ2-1	CAWSTGYNEQFF
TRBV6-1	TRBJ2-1	CASTGANEQFF
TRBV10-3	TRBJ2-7	CATTQGFEQYF
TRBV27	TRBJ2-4	CASSLMSGGAKNIQYF
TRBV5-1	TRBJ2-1	CASSLDLSGRPGEQFF
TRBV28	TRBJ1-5	CAVGTDNQPQHF
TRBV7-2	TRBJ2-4	CASSPWRLAGEGGKNIQYF
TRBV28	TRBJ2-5	CASSSVRETQYF
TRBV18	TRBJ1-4	CASSLGTGPNEKLFF
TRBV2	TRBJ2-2	CASKREQDTGELFF
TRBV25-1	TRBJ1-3	CASSGIGRSGNTIYF
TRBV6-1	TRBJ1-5	CASSDNSNQPQHF
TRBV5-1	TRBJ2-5	CASSLSTASGGWVVETQYF
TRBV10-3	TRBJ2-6	CATGGGNVLTF
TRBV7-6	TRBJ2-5	CASSQTSGGALETQYF
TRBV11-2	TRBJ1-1	CASSPRTGPNTEAFF
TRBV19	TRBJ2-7	CASRPDRGNEQYF
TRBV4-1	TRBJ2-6	CASSQISSGANVLTF
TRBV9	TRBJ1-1	CASSLGPGTEAFF
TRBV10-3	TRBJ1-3	CAISKGDSGSGNTIYF
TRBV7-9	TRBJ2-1	CASSPPLAGGPVSEQFF
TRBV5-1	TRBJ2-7	CASSLGVSGPAYEQYF
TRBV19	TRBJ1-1	CASSIYQGLDTEAFF
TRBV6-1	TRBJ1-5	CASSEEAGGYSNQPQHF
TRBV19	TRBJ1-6	CASKIRGTDYNSPLHF
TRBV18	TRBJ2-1	CASSPRIEGSSYNEQFF